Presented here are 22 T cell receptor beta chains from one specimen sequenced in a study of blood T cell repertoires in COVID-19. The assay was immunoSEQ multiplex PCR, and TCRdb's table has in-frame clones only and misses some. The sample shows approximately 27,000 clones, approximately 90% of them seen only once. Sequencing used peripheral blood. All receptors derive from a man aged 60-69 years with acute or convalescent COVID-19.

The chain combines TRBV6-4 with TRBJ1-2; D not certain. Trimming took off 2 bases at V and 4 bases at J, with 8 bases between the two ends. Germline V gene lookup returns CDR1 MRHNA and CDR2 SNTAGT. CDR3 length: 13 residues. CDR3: CASSDREGYGYTF. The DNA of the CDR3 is TGTGCCAGCAGTGACCGAGAGGGCTATGGCTACACCTTC.

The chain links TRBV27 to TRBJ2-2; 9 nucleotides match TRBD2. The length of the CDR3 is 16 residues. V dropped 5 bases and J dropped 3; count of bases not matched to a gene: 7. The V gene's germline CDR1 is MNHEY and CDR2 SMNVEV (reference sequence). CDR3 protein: CASSRAGGFDTGELFF. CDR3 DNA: TGTGCCAGCAGTCGGGCGGGAGGGTTTGACACCGGGGAGCTGTTTTTT.

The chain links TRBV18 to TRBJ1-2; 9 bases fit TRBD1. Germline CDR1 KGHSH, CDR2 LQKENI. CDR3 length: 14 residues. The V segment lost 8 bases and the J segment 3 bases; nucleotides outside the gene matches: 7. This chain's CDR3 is CASEDRGSHYGYTF. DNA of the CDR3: TGTGCCAGCGAGGACAGGGGATCGCACTATGGCTACACCTTC. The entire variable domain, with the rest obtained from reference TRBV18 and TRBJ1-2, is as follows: NAGVMQNPRHLVRRRGQEARLRCSPMKGHSHVYWYRQLPEEGLKFMVYLQKENIIDESGMPKERFSAEFPKEGPSILRIQQVVRGDSAAYFCASEDRGSHYGYTFGSGTRLTVV.

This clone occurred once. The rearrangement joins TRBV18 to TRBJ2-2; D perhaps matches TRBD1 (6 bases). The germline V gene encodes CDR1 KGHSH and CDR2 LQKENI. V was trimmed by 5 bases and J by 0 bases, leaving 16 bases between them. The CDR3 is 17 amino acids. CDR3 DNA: TGTGCCAGCTCAATGATGGCCGGGACAACGAACACCGGGGAGCTGTTTTTT. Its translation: CASSMMAGTTNTGELFF.

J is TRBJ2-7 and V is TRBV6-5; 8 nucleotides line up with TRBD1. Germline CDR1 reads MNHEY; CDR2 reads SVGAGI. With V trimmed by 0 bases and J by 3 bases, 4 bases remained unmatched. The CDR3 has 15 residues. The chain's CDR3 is CASSYSDRESYEQYF. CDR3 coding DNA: TGTGCCAGCAGTTACTCGGACAGGGAGAGCTACGAGCAGTACTTC.

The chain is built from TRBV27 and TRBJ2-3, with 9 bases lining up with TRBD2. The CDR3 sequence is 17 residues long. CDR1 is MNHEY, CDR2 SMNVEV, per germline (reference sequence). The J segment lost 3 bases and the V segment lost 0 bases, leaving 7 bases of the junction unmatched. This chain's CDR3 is CASSLSVAGVRTDTQYF. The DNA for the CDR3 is TGTGCCAGCAGTTTATCGGTAGCGGGGGTAAGGACAGATACGCAGTATTTT.

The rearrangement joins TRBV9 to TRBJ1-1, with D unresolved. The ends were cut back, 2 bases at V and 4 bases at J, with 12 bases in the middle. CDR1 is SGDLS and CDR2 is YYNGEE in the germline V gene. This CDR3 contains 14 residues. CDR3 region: CASSVYGGSTEAFF. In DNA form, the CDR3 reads TGTGCCAGCAGCGTCTACGGCGGGAGCACTGAAGCTTTCTTT. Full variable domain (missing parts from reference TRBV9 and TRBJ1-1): DSGVTQTPKHLITATGQRVTLRCSPRSGDLSVYWYQQSLDQGLQFLIQYYNGEERAKGNILERFSAQQFPDLHSELNLSSLELGDSALYFCASSVYGGSTEAFFGQGTRLTVV.

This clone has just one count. This CDR3 reads CASSLSRNNQPQHF. CDR3 nucleotides: TGTGCCAGCAGCTTGTCCAGGAACAATCAGCCCCAGCATTTT. This chain links TRBV5-6 with TRBJ1-5; D not resolved. This CDR3 comprises 14 residues. CDR1 is SGHDT, CDR2 YYEEEE, per germline. Trimming pared 1 base from V and 3 bases from J, leaving 8 bases between.

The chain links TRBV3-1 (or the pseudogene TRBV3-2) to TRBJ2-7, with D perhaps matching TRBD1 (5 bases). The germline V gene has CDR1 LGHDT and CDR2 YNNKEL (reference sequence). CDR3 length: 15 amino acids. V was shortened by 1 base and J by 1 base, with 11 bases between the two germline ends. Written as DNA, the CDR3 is TGTGCCAGCAGCCAAGGGACATGGGGTTCCTACGAGCAGTACTTC. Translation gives CASSQGTWGSYEQYF.

The CDR3 region is CASSWTSGSNEQFF. DNA of the CDR3: TGTGCCAGCAGTTGGACTAGCGGGAGCAATGAGCAGTTCTTC. This chain joins TRBV6-6 and TRBJ2-1; 13 bases fit TRBD2. This CDR3 has 14 residues. Germline V gene data show CDR1 as MNHNY and CDR2 as SVGAGI (reference sequence). Trimming took 4 bases from V and 6 from J; bases not matched to a gene: 0.

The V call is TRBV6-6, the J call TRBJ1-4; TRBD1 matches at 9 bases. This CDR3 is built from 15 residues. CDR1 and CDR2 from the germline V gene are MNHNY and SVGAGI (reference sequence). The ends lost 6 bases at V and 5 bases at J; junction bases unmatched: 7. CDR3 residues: CASRYPGTGNEKLFF. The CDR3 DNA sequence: TGTGCCAGCAGATACCCCGGGACAGGGAATGAAAAACTGTTTTTT.

The CDR3 region has the DNA TGCGCCAGCAGCTTGCTGGGGCAAAGCTACAATGAGCAGTTCTTC. This translates into CASSLLGQSYNEQFF. The V gene is TRBV5-1, the J gene TRBJ2-1, with D possibly matching TRBD1 (5 bases). Between the trimmed V and J ends, which lost 1 base and 3 bases, there was a span of 11 bases. CDR1 and CDR2 (germline): SGHRS, YFSETQ. The CDR3 totals 15 residues. Together with reference TRBV5-1 and TRBJ2-1, the CDR3 gives the full variable domain: KAGVTQTPRYLIKTRGQQVTLSCSPISGHRSVSWYQQTPGQGLQFLFEYFSETQRNKGNFPGRFSGRQFSNSRSEMNVSTLELGDSALYLCASSLLGQSYNEQFFGPGTRLTVL.

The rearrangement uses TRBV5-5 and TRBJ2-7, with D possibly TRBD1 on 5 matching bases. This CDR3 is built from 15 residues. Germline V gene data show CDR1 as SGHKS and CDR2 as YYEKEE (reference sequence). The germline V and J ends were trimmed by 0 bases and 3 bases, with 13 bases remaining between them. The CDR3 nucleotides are TGTGCCAGCAGCTTGGACAGGACAACGGGCTACGAGCAGTACTTC. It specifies CASSLDRTTGYEQYF.

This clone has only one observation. This CDR3 reads CASSPQGTWNYGYTF. The CDR3 DNA sequence: TGTGCCAGCTCACCACAGGGGACATGGAACTATGGCTACACCTTC. V gene TRBV18 combines with J gene TRBJ1-2; tentative D call: TRBD1 (6 bases). V dropped 1 base and J dropped 2 bases, with 11 bases sitting between them. The CDR3 is made up of 15 amino acids. Per the germline V gene, CDR1 is KGHSH and CDR2 is LQKENI.

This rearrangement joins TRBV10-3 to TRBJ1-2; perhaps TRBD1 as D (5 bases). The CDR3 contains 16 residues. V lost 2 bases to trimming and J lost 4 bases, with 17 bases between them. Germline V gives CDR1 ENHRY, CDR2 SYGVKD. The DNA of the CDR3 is TGTGCCATCAGTGAGGTGGCGGGGGATGAGTCCTATGGCTACACCTTC. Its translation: CAISEVAGDESYGYTF.

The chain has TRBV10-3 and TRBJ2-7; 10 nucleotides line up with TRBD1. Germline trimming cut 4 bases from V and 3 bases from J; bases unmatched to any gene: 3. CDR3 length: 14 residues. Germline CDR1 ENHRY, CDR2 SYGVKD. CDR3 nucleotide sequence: TGTGCCATCAGTGTGCGGGACAGGGGCTACGAGCAGTACTTC. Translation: CAISVRDRGYEQYF.

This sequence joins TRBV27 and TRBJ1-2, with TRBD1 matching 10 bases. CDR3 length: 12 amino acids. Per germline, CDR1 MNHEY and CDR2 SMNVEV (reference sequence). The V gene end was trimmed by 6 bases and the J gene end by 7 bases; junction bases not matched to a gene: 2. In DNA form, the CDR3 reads TGTGCCAGCAGGACAGGGGGCCGTGGCTACACCTTC. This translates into CASRTGGRGYTF.

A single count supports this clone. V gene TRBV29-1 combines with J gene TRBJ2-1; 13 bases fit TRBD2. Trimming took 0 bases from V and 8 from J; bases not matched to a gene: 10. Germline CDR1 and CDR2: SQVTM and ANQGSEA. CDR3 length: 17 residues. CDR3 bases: TGCAGCGTTGAAGATACCTTCGGACTAGCGGGAGACGATGAGCAGTTCTTC. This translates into CSVEDTFGLAGDDEQFF.

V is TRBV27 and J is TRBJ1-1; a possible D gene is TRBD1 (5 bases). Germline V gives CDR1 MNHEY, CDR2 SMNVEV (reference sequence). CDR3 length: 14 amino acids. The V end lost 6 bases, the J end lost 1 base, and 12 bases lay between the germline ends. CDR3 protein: CASSMSGANTEAFF. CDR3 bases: TGTGCCAGCAGCATGAGTGGGGCGAACACTGAAGCTTTCTTT.

The CDR3 loop is CATALAGAHNEQFF. DNA of the CDR3: TGTGCCACCGCTCTAGCGGGGGCCCACAATGAGCAGTTCTTC. V and J are TRBV10-3 and TRBJ2-1; 10 bases agree with TRBD2. J gave up 5 bases and V 10 bases, and 8 bases lay outside the gene matches. The CDR3 runs 14 residues. Germline V CDR1 and CDR2: ENHRY, SYGVKD.

The CDR3 nucleotides are TGTGCCAGCAGTTCCCTAGCGGGAGTGGAGACCCAGTACTTC. Translated, it gives CASSSLAGVETQYF. This chain joins TRBV28 and TRBJ2-5, with 10 bases fitting TRBD2. V shed 4 bases, J shed 5 bases, and the junction held 4 bases outside the gene matches. Germline loops: CDR1 MDHEN, CDR2 SYDVKM. The CDR3 has 14 amino acids.

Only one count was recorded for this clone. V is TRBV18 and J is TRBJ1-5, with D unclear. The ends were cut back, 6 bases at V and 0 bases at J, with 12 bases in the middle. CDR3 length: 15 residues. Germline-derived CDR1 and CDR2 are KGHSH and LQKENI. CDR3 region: CASSTGQNSNQPQHF. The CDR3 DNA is TGTGCCAGCTCCACTGGGCAAAATAGCAATCAGCCCCAGCATTTT.